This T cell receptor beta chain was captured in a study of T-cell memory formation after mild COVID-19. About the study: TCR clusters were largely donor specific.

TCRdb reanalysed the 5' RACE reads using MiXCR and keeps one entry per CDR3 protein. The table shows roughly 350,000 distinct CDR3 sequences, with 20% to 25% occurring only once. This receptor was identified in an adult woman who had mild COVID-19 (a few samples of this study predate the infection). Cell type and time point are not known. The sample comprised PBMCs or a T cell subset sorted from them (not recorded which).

The CDR3 DNA sequence: TGCAGTGCTAGAGATGAGAAGAAAGAGACCCAGTACTTC. Its protein product is CSARDEKKETQYF. The V call is TRBV20-1, the J call TRBJ2-5, with D uncertain. Germline V gene sequence: CDR1 DFQATT, CDR2 SNEGSKA (reference sequence). The CDR3 covers 13 residues. The V end lost 0 bases, the J end lost 3 bases, and 8 bases lay between the germline ends.